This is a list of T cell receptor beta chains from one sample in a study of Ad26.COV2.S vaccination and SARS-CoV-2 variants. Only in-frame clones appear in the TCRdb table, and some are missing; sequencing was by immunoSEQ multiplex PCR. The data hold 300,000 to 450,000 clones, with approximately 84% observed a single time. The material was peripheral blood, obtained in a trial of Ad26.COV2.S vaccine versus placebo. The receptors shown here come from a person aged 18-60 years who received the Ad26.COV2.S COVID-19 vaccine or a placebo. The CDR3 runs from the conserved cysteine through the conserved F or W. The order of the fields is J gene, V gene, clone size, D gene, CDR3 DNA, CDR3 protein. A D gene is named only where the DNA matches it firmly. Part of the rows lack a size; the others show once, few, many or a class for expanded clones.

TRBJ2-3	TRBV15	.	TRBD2	TGTGCCACCAGCAGAGATCCTACTAGCGTCAGCACAGATACGCAGTATTTT	CATSRDPTSVSTDTQYF
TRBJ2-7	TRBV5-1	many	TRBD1	TGCGCCAGCAGCTCTGGTCCGGGGACAGGGGGAACCTACGAGCAGTACTTC	CASSSGPGTGGTYEQYF
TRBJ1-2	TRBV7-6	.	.	TGTGCCAGCAGCTCCCAGGACTATGGCTACACCTTC	CASSSQDYGYTF
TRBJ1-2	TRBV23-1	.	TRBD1	TGCGCCAGCAGTCAAAGCGCCAGGGGGCGCCTCTATGGCTACACCTTC	CASSQSARGRLYGYTF
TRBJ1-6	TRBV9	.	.	TGTGCCAGCAGCGTAGATCATCAGAATTCACCCCTCCACTTT	CASSVDHQNSPLHF
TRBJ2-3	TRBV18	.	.	TGTGCCAGCTCACAACTGGGACCCCCCCCTACAGATACGCAGTATTTT	CASSQLGPPPTDTQYF
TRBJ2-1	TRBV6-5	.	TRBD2	TGTGCCAGCAGTTATGGACTAGCGGGGGACAATGAGCAGTTCTTC	CASSYGLAGDNEQFF
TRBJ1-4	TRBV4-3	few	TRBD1	TGCGCCAGCAGCCAATGGACAGGGAATGAAAAACTGTTTTTT	CASSQWTGNEKLFF
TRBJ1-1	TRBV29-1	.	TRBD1	TGCAGCGTGGTTAGGGGGCTAGAAGCTTTCTTT	CSVVRGLEAFF
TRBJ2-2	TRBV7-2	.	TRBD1	TGTGCCAGCAGCGAACAGGGGCAGCCGGGGGAGCTGTTTTTT	CASSEQGQPGELFF
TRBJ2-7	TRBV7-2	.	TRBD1	TGTGCCAGCAGCTCAACCTCCGGGACAGGGCTTCCCCACGAGCAGTACTTC	CASSSTSGTGLPHEQYF
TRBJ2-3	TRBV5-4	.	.	TGTGCCAGCAGCTTCTACAGGTCTAGCACAGATACGCAGTATTTT	CASSFYRSSTDTQYF
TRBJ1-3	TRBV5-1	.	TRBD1	TGCGCCAGCAGCGCCCAGGGGGGGAGCTCTGGAAACACCATATATTTT	CASSAQGGSSGNTIYF
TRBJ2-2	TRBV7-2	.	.	TGTGCCAGCAGCTCCCGGGGGACACCTAACACCGGGGAGCTGTTTTTT	CASSSRGTPNTGELFF
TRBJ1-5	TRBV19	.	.	TGTGCCAGTACCCCATGGGGGGGCTCATATAGCAATCAGCCCCAGCATTTT	CASTPWGGSYSNQPQHF
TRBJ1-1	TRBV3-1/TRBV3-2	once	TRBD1	TGTGCCAGCAGCCTCCGACAGGGACGCACTGAAGCTTTCTTT	CASSLRQGRTEAFF
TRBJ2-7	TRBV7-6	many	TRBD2	TGTGCCAGCAGCGGACCGGGGGGTAACGAGCAGTACTTC	CASSGPGGNEQYF
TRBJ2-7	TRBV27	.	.	TGTGCCAGCAGTCACAGGGATGCCTACGAGCAGTACTTC	CASSHRDAYEQYF
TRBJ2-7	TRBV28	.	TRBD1	TGTGCCAGCAGTTTTACAGGGGTGGGGTCCTACGAGCAGTACTTC	CASSFTGVGSYEQYF
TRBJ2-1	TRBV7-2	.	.	TGTGCCAGCAGCTTGGACAGCTTTTACAATGAGCAGTTCTTC	CASSLDSFYNEQFF
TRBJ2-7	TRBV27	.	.	TGTGCCAGCAGCCTCCCTTCCTCTGGTCGGGACGAGCAGTACTTC	CASSLPSSGRDEQYF
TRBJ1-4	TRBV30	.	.	TGTGCCTGGAGTGTTCGGGGGCGCGGAGTAGAAAAACTGTTTTTT	CAWSVRGRGVEKLFF
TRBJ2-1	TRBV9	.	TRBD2	TGTGCCAGCAGCGTAGGATCTTCGGGACTAGCGATTAACTACAATGAGCAGTTCTTC	CASSVGSSGLAINYNEQFF
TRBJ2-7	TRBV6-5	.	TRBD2	TGTGCCAGCAGCCGTCTAGCGGGAGCCTACTACGAGCAGTACTTC	CASSRLAGAYYEQYF
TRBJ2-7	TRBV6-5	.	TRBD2	TGTGCCAGCAGTTACTCCGGACTAGCGGACACCTACGAGCAGTACTTC	CASSYSGLADTYEQYF
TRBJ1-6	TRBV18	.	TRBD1	TGTGCCAGCTCACCACTTAATCCCCCGGGACAGGGGATTAATTCACCCCTCCACTTT	CASSPLNPPGQGINSPLHF
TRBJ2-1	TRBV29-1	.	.	TGCAGCGCCCGGAGGCCTCTCCCTCCCTATGAGCAGTTCTTC	CSARRPLPPYEQFF
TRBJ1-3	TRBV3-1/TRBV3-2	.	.	TGTGCCAGCAGCCAAGATACAAATTCTGGAAACACCATATATTTT	CASSQDTNSGNTIYF
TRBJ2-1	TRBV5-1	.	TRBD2	TGCGCCAGCAGCTTGGGACTAGCGGGGATCGTTTTGGGCAATGAGCAGTTCTTC	CASSLGLAGIVLGNEQFF
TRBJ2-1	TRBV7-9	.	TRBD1	TGTGCCAGCAGCCCCAAACAGGGGCCCTACAATGAGCAGTTCTTC	CASSPKQGPYNEQFF
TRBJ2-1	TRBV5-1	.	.	TGCGCCAGCAGCGAACAGGGGGGGAAACACAATGAGCAGTTCTTC	CASSEQGGKHNEQFF
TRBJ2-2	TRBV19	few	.	TGTGCCAGTAGTATAGATCGTAGGGAGGAGCTGTTTTTT	CASSIDRREELFF
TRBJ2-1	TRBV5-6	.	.	TGTGCCAGCAGCTTTATCGCCAATGAGCAGTTCTTC	CASSFIANEQFF